Only a few counts were recorded for the clone carrying this T cell receptor beta chain. As yet, its antigen is unknown. This sample is part of a study of OX40 agonist ivuxolimab in advanced cancers. Trimming took 10 bases from V and 2 from J, leaving 18 bases between them. This CDR3 comprises 15 residues. Germline loops: CDR1 MDHEN, CDR2 SYDVKM. Findings and caveats of the study: Average numbers of expanded clones were greater in CD8+ T cells than in CD4+.

Profiling relied on immunoSEQ multiplex PCR, and the TCRdb table lists in-frame clones only, not all of them. The data hold tens of thousands of clones, with around 80% observed a single time. The TCR was taken from an adult with an advanced solid tumor such as melanoma, head and neck, liver or kidney cancer. The chain couples TRBV28 to TRBJ1-5, with a weak D call TRBD1 (5 bases). Sequencing used CD4+ or CD8+ T cells sorted from blood, obtained in a trial of the OX40 agonist ivuxolimab. Written as DNA, the CDR3 is TGTGCCACCCGGTCGGGGGGAAGCGGCAATCAGCCCCAGCATTTT. This sequence encodes CATRSGGSGNQPQHF. Drawing the rest from reference TRBV28 and TRBJ1-5, the complete variable domain is DVKVTQSSRYLVKRTGEKVFLECVQDMDHENMFWYRQDPGLGLRLIYFSYDVKMKEKGDIPEGYSVSREKKERFSLILESASTNQTSMYLCATRSGGSGNQPQHFGDGTRLSIL.